This T cell receptor (beta chain) was obtained from a study of identical twins. Broader study findings: Analyses of zero insertions could, in part, be confounded by invariant MAIT and iNKT cells.

This CDR3 is 13 amino acids long. V shed 4 bases and J shed 7 bases, with 13 bases lying between them. Germline lookup yields CDR1 LGHDT and CDR2 YNNKEL (reference sequence). TCRdb analysed the 5' RACE reads with MiXCR anew, one entry per CDR3 protein. This sample yields roughly 1.6 million distinct CDR3 sequences, of which roughly a third are seen a single time; more than 0.25% belongs to the top ten. This clonotype has only a few counts. Its antigen remains unknown. The sequencing sample was made of cord blood. V usage is TRBV3-1 and J usage is TRBJ1-1; tentative D call: TRBD1 (6 bases). The origin of this receptor is a newborn girl in good health. In DNA, the CDR3 is TGTGCCAGCAGCCCCTTGGACAGACTTGAAGCTTTCTTT. This sequence encodes CASSPLDRLEAFF.